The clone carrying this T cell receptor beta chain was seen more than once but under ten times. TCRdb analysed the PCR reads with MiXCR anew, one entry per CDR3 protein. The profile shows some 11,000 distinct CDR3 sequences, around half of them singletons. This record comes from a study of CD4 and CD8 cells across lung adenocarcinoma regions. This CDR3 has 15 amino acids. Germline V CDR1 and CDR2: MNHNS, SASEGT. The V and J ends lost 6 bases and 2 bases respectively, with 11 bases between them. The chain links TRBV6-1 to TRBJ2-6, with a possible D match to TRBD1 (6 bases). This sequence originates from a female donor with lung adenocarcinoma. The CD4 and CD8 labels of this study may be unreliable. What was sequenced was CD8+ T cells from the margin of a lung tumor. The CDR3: CASRTTGPGANVLTF. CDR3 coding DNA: TGTGCCAGCAGGACTACAGGGCCTGGGGCCAACGTCCTGACTTTC.